This TCR beta chain is from a study of blood T cell repertoires in COVID-19. The wider study: The United States, Italy and Spain supplied acute and convalescent COVID-19 samples. The cDNA or gDNA used as material had been derived from T cells, B-cell-depleted T cells, or PBMCs.

Germline V gene lookup returns CDR1 SGDLS and CDR2 YYNGEE. V lost 4 bases and J lost 7, with 17 bases in between. The CDR3 extends over 14 amino acids. Original methodology: Counts of nucleated cells, estimated from reference gene primer amplification, were obtained. Here immunoSEQ multiplex PCR was the method, and the copy in TCRdb shows in-frame clones only, minus some. The V and J calls and clone size come from that table; D and trimming were worked out from the DNA. Found here are about 140,000 clones, roughly four fifths of them singletons; the top ten hold about 8%. This sequence joins TRBV9 and TRBJ2-5; D unresolved. The specimen was peripheral blood. This receptor was obtained from a human donor in a cohort sampled during active COVID-19. For the CDR3, the DNA is TGTGCCAGCAGCCCCTTGACCCGGTCGGGGACCCAGTACTTC. Its translation: CASSPLTRSGTQYF.